These 15 T cell receptor beta chains share one sample of origin, sequenced in a study of technical replicates of blood from a handful of donors. Data came from immunoSEQ multiplex PCR; TCRdb stores just in-frame clones and leaves some out. The repertoire holds around 80,000 clones, with roughly 93% as singletons. The sequencing sample was made of T cells isolated from PBMCs. The source of these receptors is a human donor in good health.

The genes are TRBV5-1 and TRBJ1-4; D is undetermined. V lost 0 bases to trimming and J lost 0 bases, with 6 bases between them. The CDR3 is made up of 15 amino acids. Per germline, CDR1 SGHRS and CDR2 YFSETQ. The chain's CDR3 is CASSLVEATNEKLFF. The CDR3 DNA reads TGCGCCAGCAGCTTGGTAGAGGCAACTAATGAAAAACTGTTTTTT.

CDR3 coding DNA: TGTGCCAGCACCCAACAGGGTAGAGCTGGAAACACCATATATTTT. Residues: CASTQQGRAGNTIYF. This sequence joins TRBV2 and TRBJ1-3; TRBD1 might be the D (6 bases). Per germline, CDR1 SNHLY and CDR2 FYNNEI. This CDR3 comprises 15 residues. Trimming stripped 7 bases from V and 2 bases from J, with 15 bases between.

The chain recombines TRBV7-2 with TRBJ2-2; D possibly corresponds to TRBD1 (6 bases). CDR3 length equals 15 residues. V lost 1 base and J 7 bases, leaving 13 bases between the germline ends. Germline V gives CDR1 SGHTA, CDR2 FQGNSA. The CDR3 DNA reads as TGTGCCAGCAGCTTAGGTACAGGGTCTGGCGGGGAGCTGTTTTTT. This translates into CASSLGTGSGGELFF.

This clone was observed a handful of times. The chain has TRBV9 and TRBJ1-1, with 7 bases that match TRBD1. CDR1 is SGDLS and CDR2 is YYNGEE in the germline V gene. V lost 0 bases to trimming and J lost 7 bases; unmatched junction nucleotides: 6. The CDR3 runs 14 residues. The chain's CDR3 is CASSVVRGPSEAFF. In DNA, the CDR3 is TGTGCCAGCAGCGTAGTAAGGGGGCCTAGTGAAGCTTTCTTT.

The chain recombines TRBV10-2 with TRBJ2-7; D might be TRBD2 (6 bases). The CDR3 is 14 residues long. Trimming cost V 2 bases and J 1 base, with 9 bases left between them. Per germline, CDR1 WSHSY and CDR2 SAAADI. The CDR3 spells CASSERESSYEQYF. CDR3 bases: TGCGCCAGCAGTGAGCGGGAGTCGTCCTACGAGCAGTACTTC.

This clone occurred once. This chain links TRBV4-1 with TRBJ2-5, with D possibly being TRBD2 (6 bases). The V gene's germline CDR1 is MGHRA and CDR2 YSYEKL. V dropped 6 bases and J dropped 5 bases, with 13 bases sitting between them. This CDR3 spans 13 amino acids. The CDR3 DNA reads TGCGCCAGCAGACTAGCTATCGGGGAGACCCAGTACTTC. Amino acids: CASRLAIGETQYF.

V gene TRBV27 combines with J gene TRBJ2-6, with 7 bases that match TRBD1. V lost 7 bases and J lost 4; bases outside the gene matches: 1. The length of the CDR3 is 13 residues. Germline V gene sequence: CDR1 MNHEY, CDR2 SMNVEV (reference sequence). The CDR3 is CASTQGGANVLTF. DNA of the CDR3: TGTGCCAGCACACAGGGGGGGGCCAACGTCCTGACTTTC.

The genes are TRBV5-4 and TRBJ2-5, with D tentatively TRBD2 (6 bases). Between the trimmed V and J ends, which lost 7 bases and 1 base, there was a span of 8 bases. CDR1 and CDR2 from the germline V gene are SGHNT and YYREEE (reference sequence). This CDR3 spans 12 amino acids. The CDR3 protein is CASRRGQETQYF. CDR3 nucleotide sequence: TGTGCCAGCCGGAGGGGCCAAGAGACCCAGTACTTC.

The chain links TRBV7-6 to TRBJ2-1; D uncertain. V was cut by 2 bases and J by 2 bases, with 4 bases left in between. CDR1 is SGHVS and CDR2 is FNYEAQ in the germline V gene. This CDR3 has 13 residues. CDR3 sequence: CASSLNTYNEQFF. The CDR3 bases are TGTGCCAGCAGCTTAAACACCTACAATGAGCAGTTCTTC.

V and J are TRBV11-3 and TRBJ2-3, with D possibly matching TRBD1 (6 bases). The CDR3 length is 17 residues. The V gene's germline CDR1 is SGHNT and CDR2 YENEEA. Trimming pared 3 bases from V and 1 base from J, leaving 17 bases between. CDR3 nucleotides: TGTGCCAGCAGCTTTCTCGTGAGAACAGGGCGCACAGATACGCAGTATTTT. It codes for CASSFLVRTGRTDTQYF.

The chain is built from TRBV5-1 and TRBJ1-1; D unresolved. The CDR3 consists of 14 residues. Between the trimmed V and J ends, which lost 4 bases and 1 base, there was a span of 11 bases. CDR1 is SGHRS, CDR2 YFSETQ, per germline. CDR3 nucleotides: TGCGCCAGCAGCCCTGGGCCAACGAACACTGAAGCTTTCTTT. Translation gives CASSPGPTNTEAFF.

The rearrangement joins TRBV5-1 to TRBJ2-2; perhaps TRBD2 as D (6 bases). V shed 1 base and J shed 6 bases, with 25 bases lying between them. The CDR3 is made up of 19 amino acids. Germline values: CDR1 SGHRS, CDR2 YFSETQ. The CDR3 protein is CASSLPRDSTRGWAGELFF. As DNA, the CDR3 is TGCGCCAGCAGCTTGCCCCGGGACTCAACCAGAGGGTGGGCCGGGGAGCTGTTTTTT.

The chain links TRBV6-5 to TRBJ2-2; the match to TRBD1 covers 9 bases. Germline assignment: CDR1 MNHEY and CDR2 SVGAGI. The CDR3 has 15 residues. Trimming at V came to 5 bases and at J to 7 bases, leaving 8 bases not matched to a gene. For the CDR3, the DNA is TGTGCCAGCAGTCCGGGGACAGGGCAAAGCGGGGAGCTGTTTTTT. The encoded protein is CASSPGTGQSGELFF.

The V gene is TRBV7-9, the J gene TRBJ2-1; TRBD2 matches 7 bases. The CDR3 consists of 15 residues. In germline, CDR1 is SEHNR, CDR2 FQNEAQ (reference sequence). V lost 2 bases to trimming and J lost 5 bases; unmatched junction nucleotides: 6. This CDR3 reads CASSLSGLRDNEQFF. The CDR3 DNA sequence: TGTGCCAGCAGCTTATCGGGACTAAGAGACAATGAGCAGTTCTTC.

This chain links TRBV27 with TRBJ2-7, with D possibly being TRBD2 (5 bases). V was pared by 0 bases and J by 11 bases, with 11 bases between. This CDR3 region has 12 residues. Per germline, CDR1 MNHEY and CDR2 SMNVEV (reference sequence). CDR3 protein: CASSLSGRREYF. CDR3 DNA sequence: TGTGCCAGCAGTTTATCGGGGAGAAGAGAGTACTTC.